The 22 T cell receptor beta chains below come from one sample, sequenced in a study of blood T cell repertoires in COVID-19 (TCRdb year 2020). The library came from the immunoSEQ multiplex PCR assay. TCRdb's version of the immuneACCESS table is confined to in-frame rearrangements and falls short of the full clone set. An unresolved V gene accounts for under half of the shortfall where checked; the remainder is of unknown origin. A total of a few hundred thousand clones appear in this sample, approximately 80% of them only once. 8.6% of the sample is taken by the ten largest. Sequenced: peripheral blood. The receptors originated from a human donor in a cohort sampled during active COVID-19.

The chain links TRBV3-1 (or the pseudogene TRBV3-2) to TRBJ2-1; 8 bases are a match to TRBD1. The CDR3 contains 15 residues. The V gene's germline CDR1 is LGHDT and CDR2 YNNKEL (reference sequence). Trimming at V came to 4 bases and at J to 6 bases, leaving 8 bases not matched to a gene. The CDR3 sequence: CASSLRTGWGNEQFF. The CDR3 DNA follows: TGTGCCAGCAGCCTTAGGACAGGGTGGGGCAATGAGCAGTTCTTC.

The chain carries TRBV15 and TRBJ2-2; possibly TRBD1 for D (5 bases). Trimming took off 3 bases at V and 4 bases at J, with 12 bases between the two ends. The CDR3 spans 15 residues. Looked up from germline, CDR1 is LNHNV and CDR2 is YYDKDF (reference sequence). The CDR3 is CATSRTAKLTGELFF. Written as DNA, the CDR3 is TGTGCCACCAGCAGGACAGCTAAACTCACCGGGGAGCTGTTTTTT.

The sample holds one count of this clone. The rearrangement links TRBV7-2 to TRBJ2-1; 8 bases are a match to TRBD2. The CDR3 totals 17 residues. The trim removed 2 bases at V and 9 bases at J, leaving 15 bases unmatched. CDR1 and CDR2 (germline): SGHTA, FQGNSA. Here the CDR3 reads CASSLSRRRRGESEQFF. The CDR3 DNA sequence: TGTGCCAGCAGCTTAAGCCGGAGACGGCGGGGGGAGAGTGAGCAGTTCTTC. Full variable domain (missing parts from reference TRBV7-2 and TRBJ2-1): GAGVSQSPSNKVTEKGKDVELRCDPISGHTALYWYRQSLGQGLEFLIYFQGNSAPDKSGLPSDRFSAERTGGSVSTLTIQRTQQEDSAVYLCASSLSRRRRGESEQFFGPGTRLTVL.

This clone has a handful of counts. The V call is TRBV3-1 (or the pseudogene TRBV3-2), the J call TRBJ1-2; TRBD1 matches 11 bases. The CDR3 totals 14 residues. Trimming took 1 base from V and 8 from J; bases not matched to a gene: 3. From germline, CDR1 is LGHDT and CDR2 YNNKEL (reference sequence). The CDR3 reads CASSQGTGGYGYTF. The CDR3 nucleotides are TGTGCCAGCAGCCAAGGGACAGGGGGCTACGGCTACACCTTC.

This clone has at least ten counts. The rearrangement joins TRBV11-2 to TRBJ2-7; 8 nucleotides agree with TRBD1. With 5 bases clipped from V and 4 bases from J, the junction kept 7 bases outside the gene matches. This CDR3 spans 14 amino acids. CDR1 is SGHAT and CDR2 is FQNNGV in the germline V gene. This CDR3 reads CASSHGQGAYEQYF. As DNA, the CDR3 is TGTGCCAGCAGCCATGGGCAGGGGGCTTACGAGCAGTACTTC.

This rearrangement joins TRBV12-3 or TRBV12-4 to TRBJ2-1, with D perhaps matching TRBD2 (6 bases). V was shortened by 3 bases and J by 7 bases, with 7 bases between the two germline ends. CDR3 length: 12 residues. CDR3 protein: CASSFSGNEQFF. The CDR3 DNA sequence: TGTGCCAGCAGTTTCAGCGGGAATGAGCAGTTCTTC.

The chain links TRBV6-1 to TRBJ1-5; possible D gene TRBD1, 5 bases. This CDR3 region has 16 residues. V was pared by 4 bases and J by 3 bases, with 16 bases between. Germline CDR1 is MNHNS and CDR2 is SASEGT. The CDR3 region has the DNA TGTGCCAGCAGTGTGACCCGAAGACAGTACAATCAGCCCCAGCATTTT. This sequence encodes CASSVTRRQYNQPQHF.

The J gene is TRBJ2-7, the V gene TRBV7-2, with TRBD2 identical over 9 bases. The CDR3 runs to 14 residues. V lost 1 base and J lost 7; bases outside the gene matches: 5. CDR1 is SGHTA, CDR2 FQGNSA, per germline. CDR3 residues: CASSLGRGGLEQYF. In DNA, the CDR3 is TGTGCCAGCAGCTTAGGGCGGGGGGGCCTGGAGCAGTACTTC. The full variable domain, completed using reference TRBV7-2 and TRBJ2-7, is GAGVSQSPSNKVTEKGKDVELRCDPISGHTALYWYRQSLGQGLEFLIYFQGNSAPDKSGLPSDRFSAERTGGSVSTLTIQRTQQEDSAVYLCASSLGRGGLEQYFGPGTRLTVT.

V and J are TRBV5-6 and TRBJ2-7; 14 bases fit TRBD2. The CDR3 length is 15 residues. The trim removed 4 bases at V and 8 bases at J, leaving 8 bases unmatched. Germline values: CDR1 SGHDT, CDR2 YYEEEE. The chain's CDR3 is CASSLGTSGGTKQYF. The CDR3 DNA sequence: TGTGCCAGCAGCCTAGGGACTAGCGGGGGTACGAAGCAGTACTTC.

The gene calls are TRBV27 and TRBJ2-5; 7 nucleotides align to TRBD1. Germline V gives CDR1 MNHEY, CDR2 SMNVEV (reference sequence). J gave up 7 bases and V 6 bases, and 8 bases lay outside the gene matches. The CDR3 contains 13 residues. The CDR3: CASSTTGVGTQYF. CDR3 coding DNA: TGTGCCAGCAGCACTACAGGGGTGGGGACCCAGTACTTC.

The J gene is TRBJ2-1, the V gene TRBV5-4, with a tentative D call TRBD2 (6 bases). CDR1 is SGHNT and CDR2 is YYREEE in the germline V gene (reference sequence). The CDR3 length is 15 residues. The V gene lost 4 bases and the J gene lost 4 bases, with 15 bases spanning the gap. The CDR3 region is CASSRSGTGYNEQFF. The CDR3 DNA follows: TGTGCCAGCAGCCGATCCGGGACTGGTTACAATGAGCAGTTCTTC.

The chain employs TRBV29-1 and TRBJ2-3, with no clear D. The CDR3 is 11 amino acids. Trimming shortened V by 4 bases and J by 5 bases, and 7 bases separated the two germline ends. CDR1 and CDR2 from the germline V gene are SQVTM and ANQGSEA. The CDR3 DNA reads TGCAGCGTTGCTAGTGTAGATACGCAGTATTTT. It is translated as CSVASVDTQYF.

This clone was found a few times. This chain links TRBV12-3 or TRBV12-4 with TRBJ2-5, with a possible D match to TRBD2 (5 bases). With 1 base removed from V and 6 bases from J, the gap between germline ends came to 9 bases. This CDR3 has 13 amino acids. CDR3 sequence (DNA): TGTGCCAGCAGTTTAGGAGGGAGCCAGACCCAGTACTTC. It is translated as CASSLGGSQTQYF.

The rearrangement joins TRBV9 to TRBJ2-3; TRBD1 is a possible D gene (5 bases). The ends were cut back, 4 bases at V and 1 base at J, with 10 bases in the middle. The germline gives CDR1 SGDLS, CDR2 YYNGEE. The CDR3 runs 14 residues. CDR3 DNA: TGTGCCAGCAGCTTGACGACAGGCACAGATACGCAGTATTTT. This encodes CASSLTTGTDTQYF.

J is TRBJ2-3 and V is TRBV5-1, with 10 bases aligning to TRBD1. The CDR3 is made up of 16 amino acids. The J segment lost 3 bases and the V segment lost 2 bases, leaving 6 bases of the junction unmatched. In germline, CDR1 is SGHRS, CDR2 YFSETQ. CDR3 protein: CASSFGGQGRTDTQYF. The DNA for the CDR3 is TGCGCCAGCAGCTTTGGGGGACAGGGGAGGACAGATACGCAGTATTTT.

The chain uses TRBV6-5 and TRBJ1-6; tentatively, D is TRBD1 (5 bases). V gave up 5 bases and J gave up 9 bases, with 14 bases separating them. The germline V gene has CDR1 MNHEY and CDR2 SVGAGI. This CDR3 has 14 residues. CDR3 DNA sequence: TGTGCCAGCAGTCGGCAGGGTGATAGTTCACCCCTCCACTTT. Translation: CASSRQGDSSPLHF.

V usage is TRBV19 and J usage is TRBJ2-3; TRBD1 matches 9 bases. The CDR3 runs 14 residues. Germline trimming cut 8 bases from V and 3 bases from J; bases unmatched to any gene: 6. The germline V gene encodes CDR1 LNHDA and CDR2 SQIVND (reference sequence). The CDR3, as DNA: TGTGCCAGTTCGGACAGGGGAGGGACAGATACGCAGTATTTT. It is translated as CASSDRGGTDTQYF.

The chain employs TRBV19 and TRBJ2-1, with 7 bases that match TRBD1. The V gene's germline CDR1 is LNHDA and CDR2 SQIVND (reference sequence). CDR3 length: 13 residues. V lost 10 bases and J lost 10; bases outside the gene matches: 13. CDR3 region: CATKVGTAQEQFF. The CDR3 DNA is TGTGCCACTAAAGTGGGGACAGCGCAGGAGCAGTTCTTC.

This sequence joins TRBV15 and TRBJ2-2; 11 positions agree with TRBD1. This CDR3 has 14 residues. Unmatched junction bases numbered 5, after V lost 8 bases and J lost 6 bases. CDR1 LNHNV and CDR2 YYDKDF come from the germline V gene (reference sequence). CDR3 sequence: CATHGQGAAGELFF. The CDR3 nucleotides are TGTGCCACCCATGGACAGGGGGCGGCCGGGGAGCTGTTTTTT.

The V gene is TRBV19, the J gene TRBJ1-3, with a tentative D call TRBD1 (5 bases). Looked up from germline, CDR1 is LNHDA and CDR2 is SQIVND (reference sequence). This CDR3 spans 18 amino acids. V was pared by 5 bases and J by 0 bases, with 20 bases between. CDR3 DNA sequence: TGTGCCAGTAGTGAGTCGTCGGGCAGGGCCAGCTCTGGAAACACCATATATTTT. This encodes CASSESSGRASSGNTIYF. Drawing the rest from reference TRBV19 and TRBJ1-3, the complete variable domain is DGGITQSPKYLFRKEGQNVTLSCEQNLNHDAMYWYRQDPGQGLRLIYYSQIVNDFQKGDIAEGYSVSREKKESFPLTVTSAQKNPTAFYLCASSESSGRASSGNTIYFGEGSWLTVV.

J is TRBJ2-5 and V is TRBV6-2 or TRBV6-3; 7 bases map to TRBD2. The CDR3 runs to 14 residues. In germline, CDR1 is MNHEY, CDR2 SVGEGT. V shed 8 bases and J 3 bases; nucleotides not matched to a gene: 9. CDR3: CASRLGGFKETQYF. CDR3 DNA: TGTGCCAGCCGCCTCGGGGGGTTTAAAGAGACCCAGTACTTC.

In DNA form, the CDR3 reads TGTGCCAGCAGCCCTCCCGGTGCAAACGACCCTAGGGCTTTCTTT. As protein: CASSPPGANDPRAFF. This chain joins TRBV11-2 and TRBJ1-1; D remains unclear. V was trimmed by 5 bases and J by 11 bases, leaving 24 bases between them. This CDR3 has 15 amino acids. Per germline, CDR1 SGHAT and CDR2 FQNNGV.